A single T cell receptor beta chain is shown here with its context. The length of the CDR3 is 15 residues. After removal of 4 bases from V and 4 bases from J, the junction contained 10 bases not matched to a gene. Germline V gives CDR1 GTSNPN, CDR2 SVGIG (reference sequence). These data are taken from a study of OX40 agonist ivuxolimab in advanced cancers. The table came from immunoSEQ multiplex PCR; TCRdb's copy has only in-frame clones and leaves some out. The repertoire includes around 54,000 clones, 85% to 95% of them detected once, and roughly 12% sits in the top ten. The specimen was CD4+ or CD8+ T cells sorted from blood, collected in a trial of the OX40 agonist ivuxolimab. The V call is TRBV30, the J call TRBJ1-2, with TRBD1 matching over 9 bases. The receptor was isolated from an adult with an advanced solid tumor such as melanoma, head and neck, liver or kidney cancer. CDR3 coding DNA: TGTGCCTGGATCCGTTGGACAGGGGTGGCCTATGGCTACACCTTC. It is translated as CAWIRWTGVAYGYTF.